This T cell receptor (beta chain) came from a study of blood T cell repertoires in COVID-19. Study-wide context: The United States, Italy and Spain provided the acute and convalescent COVID-19 samples.

This clone was seen more than once but under ten times. V shed 2 bases and J shed 2 bases, with 10 bases lying between them. Germline-derived CDR1 and CDR2 are SQVTM and ANQGSEA. This CDR3 is built from 13 residues. Some clones are missing from TCRdb's copy, which holds only in-frame ones; the method was immunoSEQ multiplex PCR. This sample carries 85,000 to 120,000 clones, around nine tenths of them seen once, and the ten largest clones take around 2%. The clonotype comes from a man aged 50-60 years with active COVID-19. V and J are TRBV29-1 and TRBJ2-7; D uncertain. Sequenced material: peripheral blood. CDR3 nucleotide sequence: TGCAGCGTTGAAATGGGTCAGGCCTACGAGCAGTACTTC. Amino acids: CSVEMGQAYEQYF.